These 7 T cell receptor beta chains were sequenced from one sample in a study of blood T cell repertoires in COVID-19. The method was immunoSEQ multiplex PCR; TCRdb's version includes in-frame clones alone and lacks a portion of them. Of hundreds of thousands of clones listed, nearly 90% are singletons. Specimen: PBMCs or T cells enriched from blood (not recorded which). The receptors shown here come from a young woman with acute COVID-19.

The V call is TRBV28, the J call TRBJ2-1; 8 bases are shared with TRBD2. Germline values: CDR1 MDHEN, CDR2 SYDVKM. Unmatched junction bases numbered 6, after V lost 2 bases and J lost 12 bases. CDR3 length: 13 amino acids. In DNA, the CDR3 is TGTGCCAGCAGTTTAGGGCCTAGCGGGTCGCAGTTCTTC. This sequence encodes CASSLGPSGSQFF.

The chain employs TRBV28 and TRBJ2-6, with D perhaps TRBD1 (6 bases). The CDR3 runs to 16 residues. Germline CDR1 and CDR2: MDHEN and SYDVKM. V lost 5 bases and J 4 bases, leaving 15 bases between the germline ends. The CDR3 coding sequence is TGTGCCAGCAGTCGACAGGACCTTGGGGGGGCCAACGTCCTGACTTTC. This sequence encodes CASSRQDLGGANVLTF.

The rearrangement uses TRBV4-1 and TRBJ1-3; maybe TRBD1 (6 bases). Germline V lookup: CDR1 MGHRA, CDR2 YSYEKL. Trimming took off 5 bases at V and 9 bases at J, with 11 bases between the two ends. The CDR3 is 12 residues long. This chain's CDR3 is CASSAGVGTIYF. For the CDR3, the DNA is TGCGCCAGCAGCGCAGGGGTAGGCACCATATATTTT.

This chain connects TRBV5-1 to TRBJ2-3; D is unclear. CDR3 size: 17 residues. The germline V and J ends were trimmed by 4 bases and 0 bases, with 18 bases remaining between them. Per germline, CDR1 SGHRS and CDR2 YFSETQ. This CDR3 is CASSPQGYPRSTDTQYF. As DNA, the CDR3 is TGCGCCAGCAGCCCGCAAGGCTACCCGAGGAGCACAGATACGCAGTATTTT.

The rearrangement uses TRBV6-5 and TRBJ2-5; 8 bases match TRBD2. With 10 bases clipped from V and 4 bases from J, the junction kept 8 bases outside the gene matches. This CDR3 has 13 amino acids. Germline lookup yields CDR1 MNHEY and CDR2 SVGAGI. CDR3 residues: CATQSGRRETQYF. The CDR3 nucleotides read TGTGCCACCCAGAGCGGGAGAAGAGAGACCCAGTACTTC.

This rearrangement joins TRBV29-1 to TRBJ2-7, with 10 nucleotides matching TRBD2. The V segment lost 4 bases and the J segment 2 bases; nucleotides outside the gene matches: 11. The CDR3 has 16 residues. From germline, CDR1 is SQVTM and CDR2 ANQGSEA. As DNA, the CDR3 is TGCAGCGTTGGTGGTCTAGCGGGAGCTAGTACCTACGAGCAGTACTTC. It specifies CSVGGLAGASTYEQYF.

The chain uses TRBV7-9 and TRBJ1-1; tentative D call: TRBD1 (5 bases). The CDR3 contains 19 residues. V was pared by 1 base and J by 5 bases, with 26 bases between. Germline values: CDR1 SEHNR, CDR2 FQNEAQ (reference sequence). In DNA, the CDR3 is TGTGCCAGCAGCTTAGGAACCCTCGGGGGGAAAGGGAGGAAAACTGAAGCTTTCTTT. This gives the protein CASSLGTLGGKGRKTEAFF. The whole variable domain, remainder taken from reference TRBV7-9 and TRBJ1-1, is DTGVSQNPRHKITKRGQNVTFRCDPISEHNRLYWYRQTLGQGPEFLTYFQNEAQLEKSRLLSDRFSAERPKGSFSTLEIQRTEQGDSAMYLCASSLGTLGGKGRKTEAFFGQGTRLTVV.